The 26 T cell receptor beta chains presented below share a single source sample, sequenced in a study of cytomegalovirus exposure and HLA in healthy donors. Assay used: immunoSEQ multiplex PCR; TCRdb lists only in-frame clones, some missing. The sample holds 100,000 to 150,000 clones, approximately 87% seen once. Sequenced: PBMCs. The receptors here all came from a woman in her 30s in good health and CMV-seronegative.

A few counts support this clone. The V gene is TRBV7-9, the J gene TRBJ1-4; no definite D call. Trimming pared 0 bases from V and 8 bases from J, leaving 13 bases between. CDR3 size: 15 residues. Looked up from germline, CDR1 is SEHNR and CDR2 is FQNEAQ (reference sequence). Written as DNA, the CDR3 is TGTGCCAGCAGCTTAGCCCCCGGGATTGGGGAAAAACTGTTTTTT. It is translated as CASSLAPGIGEKLFF.

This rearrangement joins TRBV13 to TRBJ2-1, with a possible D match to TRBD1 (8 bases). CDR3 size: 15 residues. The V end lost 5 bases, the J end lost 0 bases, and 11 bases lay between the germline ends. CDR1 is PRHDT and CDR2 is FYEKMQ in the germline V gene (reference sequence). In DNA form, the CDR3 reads TGTGCCAGCAGCACAGGGGGGGGCTCCTACAATGAGCAGTTCTTC. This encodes CASSTGGGSYNEQFF.

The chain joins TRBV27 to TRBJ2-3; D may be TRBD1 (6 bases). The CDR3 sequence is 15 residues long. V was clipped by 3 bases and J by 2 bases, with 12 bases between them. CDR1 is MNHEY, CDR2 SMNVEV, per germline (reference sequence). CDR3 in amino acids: CASSLPGQFTDTQYF. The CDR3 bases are TGTGCCAGCAGTTTGCCCGGACAGTTCACAGATACGCAGTATTTT.

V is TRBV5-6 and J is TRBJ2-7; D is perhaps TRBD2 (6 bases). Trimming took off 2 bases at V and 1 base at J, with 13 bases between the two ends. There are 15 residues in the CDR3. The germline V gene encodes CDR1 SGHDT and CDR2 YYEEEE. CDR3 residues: CASSFGGTVSYEQYF. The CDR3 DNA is TGTGCCAGCAGCTTTGGAGGGACGGTATCCTACGAGCAGTACTTC.

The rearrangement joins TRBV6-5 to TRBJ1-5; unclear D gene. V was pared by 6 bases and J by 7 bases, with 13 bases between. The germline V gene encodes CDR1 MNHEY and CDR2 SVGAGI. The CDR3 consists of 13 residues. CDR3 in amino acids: CASRDGFPQPQHF. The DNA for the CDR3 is TGTGCCAGCAGAGACGGGTTCCCCCAGCCCCAGCATTTT.

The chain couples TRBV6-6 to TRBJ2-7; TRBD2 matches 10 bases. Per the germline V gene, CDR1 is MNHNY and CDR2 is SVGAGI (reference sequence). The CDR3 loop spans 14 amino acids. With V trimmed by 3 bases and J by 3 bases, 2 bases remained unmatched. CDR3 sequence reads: CASSYGTSDYEQYF. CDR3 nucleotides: TGTGCCAGCAGTTATGGGACTAGCGACTACGAGCAGTACTTC.

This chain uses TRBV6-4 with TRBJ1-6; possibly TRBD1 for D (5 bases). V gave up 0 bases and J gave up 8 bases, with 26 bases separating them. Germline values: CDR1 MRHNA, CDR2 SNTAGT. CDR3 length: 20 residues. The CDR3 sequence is CASSDSIYFRVNAPDSPLHF. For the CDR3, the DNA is TGTGCCAGCAGTGACTCAATATACTTCAGGGTAAATGCGCCAGATTCACCCCTCCACTTT.

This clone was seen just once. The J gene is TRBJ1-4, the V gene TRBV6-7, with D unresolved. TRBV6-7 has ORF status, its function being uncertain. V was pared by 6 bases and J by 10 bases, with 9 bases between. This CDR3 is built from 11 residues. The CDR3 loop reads CASSLRVKLFF. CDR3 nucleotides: TGTGCCAGCAGCTTGAGGGTAAAACTGTTTTTT.

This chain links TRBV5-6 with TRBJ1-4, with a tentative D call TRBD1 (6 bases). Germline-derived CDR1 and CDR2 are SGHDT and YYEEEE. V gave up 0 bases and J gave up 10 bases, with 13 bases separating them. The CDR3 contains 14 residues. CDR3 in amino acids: CASSLEAGVGKLFF. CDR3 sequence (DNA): TGTGCCAGCAGCTTGGAGGCAGGGGTGGGAAAACTGTTTTTT.

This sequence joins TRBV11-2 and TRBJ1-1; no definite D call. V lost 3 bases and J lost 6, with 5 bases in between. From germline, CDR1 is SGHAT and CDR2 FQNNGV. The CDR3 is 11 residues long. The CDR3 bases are TGTGCCAGCAGCTTCCTTGCTGAAGCTTTCTTT. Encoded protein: CASSFLAEAFF.

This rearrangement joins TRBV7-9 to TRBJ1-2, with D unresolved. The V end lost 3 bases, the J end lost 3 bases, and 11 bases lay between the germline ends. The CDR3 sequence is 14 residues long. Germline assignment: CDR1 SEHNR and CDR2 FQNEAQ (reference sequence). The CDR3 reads CASSFSGEDYGYTF. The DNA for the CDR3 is TGTGCCAGCAGCTTCAGCGGGGAAGACTATGGCTACACCTTC.

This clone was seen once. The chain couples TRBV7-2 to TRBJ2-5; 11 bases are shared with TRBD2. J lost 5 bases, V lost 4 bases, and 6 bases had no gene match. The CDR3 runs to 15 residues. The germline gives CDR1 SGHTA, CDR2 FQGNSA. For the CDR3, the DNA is TGTGCCAGCAGCTCGTCGACTAGCGGGGCGGAGACCCAGTACTTC. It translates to CASSSSTSGAETQYF.

CDR3 coding DNA: TGTGCCAGTAGTATAGATCCAGGTCTTGAGCAGTTCTTC. Translating gives CASSIDPGLEQFF. The gene calls are TRBV19 and TRBJ2-1, with D unclear. Germline lookup yields CDR1 LNHDA and CDR2 SQIVND (reference sequence). The length of the CDR3 is 13 residues. The V gene lost 0 bases and the J gene lost 9 bases, with 9 bases spanning the gap.

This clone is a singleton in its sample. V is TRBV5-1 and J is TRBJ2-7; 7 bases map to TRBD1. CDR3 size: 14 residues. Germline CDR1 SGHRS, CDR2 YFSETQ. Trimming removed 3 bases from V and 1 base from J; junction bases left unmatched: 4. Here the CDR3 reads CASSSGQASYEQYF. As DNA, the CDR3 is TGCGCCAGCAGCTCCGGACAGGCTTCCTACGAGCAGTACTTC.

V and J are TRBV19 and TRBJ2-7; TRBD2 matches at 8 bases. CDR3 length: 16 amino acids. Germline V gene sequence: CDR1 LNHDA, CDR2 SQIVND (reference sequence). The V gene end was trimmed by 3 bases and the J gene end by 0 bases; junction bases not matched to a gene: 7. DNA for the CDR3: TGTGCCAGTAGTATTGACGGCGGGGGGAGCTCCTACGAGCAGTACTTC. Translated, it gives CASSIDGGGSSYEQYF.

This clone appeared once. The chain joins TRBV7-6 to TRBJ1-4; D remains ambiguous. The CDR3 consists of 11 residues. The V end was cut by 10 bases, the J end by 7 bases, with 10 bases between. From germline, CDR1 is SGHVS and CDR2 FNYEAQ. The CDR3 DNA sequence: TGTGCCACTCATGAGGTTGAAAAACTGTTTTTT. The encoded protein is CATHEVEKLFF.

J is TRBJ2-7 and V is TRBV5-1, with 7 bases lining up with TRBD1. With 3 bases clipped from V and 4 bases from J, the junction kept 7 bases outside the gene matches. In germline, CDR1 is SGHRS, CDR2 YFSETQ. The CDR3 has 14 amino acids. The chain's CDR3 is CASSSGTVAYEQYF. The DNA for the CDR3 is TGCGCCAGCAGCTCCGGGACAGTCGCTTACGAGCAGTACTTC.

The CDR3: CATSNPRAPLHF. CDR3 DNA: TGTGCCACCAGCAACCCCAGGGCACCCCTCCACTTT. This sequence joins TRBV15 and TRBJ1-6, with D perhaps matching TRBD1 (5 bases). V was shortened by 4 bases and J by 11 bases, with 9 bases between the two germline ends. The CDR3 covers 12 residues. Germline V gene data show CDR1 as LNHNV and CDR2 as YYDKDF (reference sequence).

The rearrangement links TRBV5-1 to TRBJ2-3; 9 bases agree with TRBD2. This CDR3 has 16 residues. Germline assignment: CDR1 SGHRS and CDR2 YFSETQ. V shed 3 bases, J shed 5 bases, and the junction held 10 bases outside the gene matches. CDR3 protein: CASSSSALAGKDTQYF. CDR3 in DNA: TGCGCCAGCAGCTCCTCCGCCCTAGCGGGGAAAGATACGCAGTATTTT.

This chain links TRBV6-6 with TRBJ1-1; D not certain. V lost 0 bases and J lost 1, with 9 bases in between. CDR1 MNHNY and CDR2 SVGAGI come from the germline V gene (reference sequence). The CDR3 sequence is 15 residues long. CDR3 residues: CASSYSRLKNTEAFF. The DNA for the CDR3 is TGTGCCAGCAGTTACTCGAGACTCAAGAACACTGAAGCTTTCTTT.

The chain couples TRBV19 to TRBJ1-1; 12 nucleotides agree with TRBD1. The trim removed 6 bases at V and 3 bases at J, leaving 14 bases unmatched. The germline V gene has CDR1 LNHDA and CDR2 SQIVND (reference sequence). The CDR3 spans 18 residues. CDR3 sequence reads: CASSPEGTGGGGYTEAFF. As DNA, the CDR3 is TGTGCCAGTAGCCCAGAGGGGACAGGGGGCGGAGGGTACACTGAAGCTTTCTTT. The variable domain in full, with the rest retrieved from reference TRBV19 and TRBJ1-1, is DGGITQSPKYLFRKEGQNVTLSCEQNLNHDAMYWYRQDPGQGLRLIYYSQIVNDFQKGDIAEGYSVSREKKESFPLTVTSAQKNPTAFYLCASSPEGTGGGGYTEAFFGQGTRLTVV.

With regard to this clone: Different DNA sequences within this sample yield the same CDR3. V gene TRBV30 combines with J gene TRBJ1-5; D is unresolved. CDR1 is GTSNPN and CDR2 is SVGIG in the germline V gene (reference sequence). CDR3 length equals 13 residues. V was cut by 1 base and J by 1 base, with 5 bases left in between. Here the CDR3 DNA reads TGTGCCTGGAGTGGGGCCAGCAATCAGCCCCAGCATTTT. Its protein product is CAWSGASNQPQHF.

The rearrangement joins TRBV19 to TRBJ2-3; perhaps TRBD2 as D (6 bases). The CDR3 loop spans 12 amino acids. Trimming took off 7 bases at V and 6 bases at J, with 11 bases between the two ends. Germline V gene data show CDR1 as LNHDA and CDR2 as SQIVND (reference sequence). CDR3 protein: CASNGGLDTQYF. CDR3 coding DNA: TGTGCCAGTAACGGGGGTTTGGATACGCAGTATTTT.

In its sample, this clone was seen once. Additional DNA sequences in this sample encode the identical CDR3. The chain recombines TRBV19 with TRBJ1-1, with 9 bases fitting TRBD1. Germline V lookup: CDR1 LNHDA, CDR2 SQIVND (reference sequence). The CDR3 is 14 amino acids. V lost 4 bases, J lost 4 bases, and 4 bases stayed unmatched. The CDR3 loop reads CASSTRQGGTEAFF. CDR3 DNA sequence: TGTGCCAGTAGTACTCGACAGGGGGGCACTGAAGCTTTCTTT.

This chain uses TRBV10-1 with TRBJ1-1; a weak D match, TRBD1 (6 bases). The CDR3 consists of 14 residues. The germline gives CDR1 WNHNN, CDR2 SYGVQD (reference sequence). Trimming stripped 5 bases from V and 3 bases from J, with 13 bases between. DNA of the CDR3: TGCGCCAGCAGTCAGGACAGATCCCACACTGAAGCTTTCTTT. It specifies CASSQDRSHTEAFF.

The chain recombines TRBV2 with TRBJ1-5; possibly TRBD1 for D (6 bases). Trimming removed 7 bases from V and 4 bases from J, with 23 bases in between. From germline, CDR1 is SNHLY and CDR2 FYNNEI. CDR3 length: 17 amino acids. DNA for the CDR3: TGTGCCAGCACCTCTCTGGGGGGGCGCTTAGGGAATCAGCCCCAGCATTTT. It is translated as CASTSLGGRLGNQPQHF.